The 2 T cell receptor beta chains listed next were all sequenced from one sample in a study of shared clonotypes between healthy human individuals. Method: immunoSEQ multiplex PCR; TCRdb's copy keeps in-frame clones and lacks some. The sample carries roughly 2 million clones, roughly 96% recorded once. The sequenced sample was naive CD4+ T cells sorted from blood. Sample subset: CD45RA+ positively selected. These receptors came from a man younger than 35 in good health.

About this clone itself: The same CDR3 arises from other DNA sequences in this sample as well. This chain connects TRBV6-5 to TRBJ2-7; no clear D. Trimming took 5 bases from V and 1 from J, leaving 12 bases between them. This CDR3 region has 14 residues. Germline CDR1 is MNHEY and CDR2 is SVGAGI. The CDR3 nucleotides are TGTGCCAGCAGTCCGCGGACGGTATCCTACGAGCAGTACTTC. As protein: CASSPRTVSYEQYF.

On this clone: Germline is not matched at one junction end, which may reflect a read error. The chain joins TRBV7-2 to TRBJ2-6; TRBD2 agrees at 14 bases. The CDR3 loop spans 18 amino acids. Germline CDR1 and CDR2: SGHTA and FQGNSA. The CDR3 DNA reads as TGTGCCAGCAGCGCGACTAGCGGGAGGGGCTCTAGGGCCAACGTCCTGACTTTC. Translating gives CASSATSGRGSRANVLTF.